Described below is a single TCR beta chain sequence and its context. This sample is part of a study of blood T cell repertoires in COVID-19. Turning to the study itself: T cells, B-cell-depleted T cells, or PBMCs supplied cDNA or gDNA.

This table comes from immunoSEQ multiplex PCR, and its TCRdb copy is limited to in-frame clones, with some not included. The table shows about 190,000 clones, with 80% to 85% occurring only once. Sequencing was carried out using peripheral blood. The TCR was taken from a woman between 25 and 40 years old with acute or convalescent COVID-19.

DNA for the CDR3: TGCGCCAGCAGCCACTACAGGGAAGCTTTCTTT. The encoded protein is CASSHYREAFF. The V gene is TRBV4-1, the J gene TRBJ1-1; tentatively, D is TRBD1 (5 bases). V shed 3 bases and J shed 8 bases, with 7 bases lying between them. Germline CDR1 and CDR2: MGHRA and YSYEKL. This CDR3 spans 11 amino acids.